This passage covers 11 T cell receptor beta chains from one sample sequenced in a study of blood T cell repertoires in COVID-19 (dated by TCRdb to the early 2020s). Libraries were constructed by the immunoSEQ multiplex PCR assay. In its TCRdb copy, this immuneACCESS table keeps in-frame sequences only and misses some clones. Where compared with another copy, unresolved V genes explain less than half of these, and the others have no known cause. The sample table holds approximately 110,000 clones, of which 86% were seen once. In total, the top ten clones hold roughly 5.4% of the sample. The sequenced sample was peripheral blood. These receptor sequences come from a human donor in a cohort sampled during active COVID-19.

The genes are TRBV4-3 and TRBJ2-1, with 7 nucleotides matching TRBD2. Losses at the gene ends were 0 bases for V and 12 bases for J; bases not matched to a gene: 14. The CDR3 spans 16 residues. Germline lookup yields CDR1 LGHNA and CDR2 YSLEER. CDR3 nucleotides: TGCGCCAGCAGCCAAGAGACGTCGACTCCCGAGCGGGGGCAGTTCTTC. This sequence encodes CASSQETSTPERGQFF.

The J gene is TRBJ1-6, the V gene TRBV12-5, with D perhaps matching TRBD1 (6 bases). Germline V gives CDR1 LGHNT, CDR2 FRNRAP. V shed 4 bases and J shed 2 bases, with 12 bases lying between them. The CDR3 loop spans 16 amino acids. As DNA, the CDR3 is TGTGCTAGTGGTTCCCGGACAGCCCCCTATAATTCACCCCTCCACTTT. This encodes CASGSRTAPYNSPLHF.

The gene calls are TRBV27 and TRBJ2-1, with TRBD1 matching 9 bases. Germline V gene data show CDR1 as MNHEY and CDR2 as SMNVEV (reference sequence). The CDR3 length is 18 residues. With 6 bases clipped from V and 6 bases from J, the junction kept 18 bases outside the gene matches. The CDR3: CASSRWISWDRAINEQFF. The DNA for the CDR3 is TGTGCCAGCAGCCGATGGATTAGTTGGGACAGGGCGATCAATGAGCAGTTCTTC.

This chain connects TRBV6-6 to TRBJ2-3; weak D call: TRBD1 (5 bases). The CDR3 has 15 amino acids. V was trimmed by 2 bases and J by 2 bases, leaving 11 bases between them. Germline-derived CDR1 and CDR2 are MNHNY and SVGAGI (reference sequence). The CDR3 loop reads CASSYGARFTDTQYF. In DNA, the CDR3 is TGTGCCAGCAGTTACGGGGCACGGTTCACAGATACGCAGTATTTT.

The rearrangement links TRBV9 to TRBJ2-2; a possible D gene is TRBD2 (5 bases). CDR1 is SGDLS and CDR2 is YYNGEE in the germline V gene. The CDR3 totals 15 residues. Trimming cost V 2 bases and J 13 bases, with 21 bases left between them. Here the CDR3 reads CASSVDPQRTRGLFF. CDR3 DNA sequence: TGTGCCAGCAGCGTCGACCCCCAGCGGACCCGGGGGCTGTTTTTT.

This chain joins TRBV19 and TRBJ2-3; TRBD2 matches at 8 bases. The CDR3 has 16 residues. In germline, CDR1 is LNHDA, CDR2 SQIVND (reference sequence). Losses at the gene ends were 5 bases for V and 1 base for J; bases not matched to a gene: 8. Here the CDR3 reads CASSVSGTGGTDTQYF. The CDR3 nucleotides read TGTGCCAGTAGTGTTAGCGGGACCGGGGGCACAGATACGCAGTATTTT.

The CDR3 spells CASSLHHRGQNEKLFF. Here the CDR3 DNA reads TGTGCCAGTAGTCTCCATCACAGGGGACAAAATGAAAAACTGTTTTTT. The chain recombines TRBV19 with TRBJ1-4; 7 bases agree with TRBD1. The germline gives CDR1 LNHDA, CDR2 SQIVND (reference sequence). The CDR3 runs to 16 residues. Losses at the gene ends were 5 bases for V and 5 bases for J; bases not matched to a gene: 11.

The genes are TRBV10-3 and TRBJ1-1; 8 bases match TRBD1. Germline V CDR1 and CDR2: ENHRY, SYGVKD. This CDR3 is 17 amino acids long. J gave up 8 bases and V 0 bases, and 14 bases lay outside the gene matches. In nucleotides, the CDR3 is TGTGCCATCAGTGAGTCGAATGACAGGGGCATTTGGGGGGAAGCTTTCTTT. Its translation is CAISESNDRGIWGEAFF.

The chain is built from TRBV6-6 and TRBJ1-1; 10 bases line up with TRBD1. CDR3 length: 14 amino acids. Looked up from germline, CDR1 is MNHNY and CDR2 is SVGAGI (reference sequence). V was pared by 6 bases and J by 6 bases, with 7 bases of the junction left unmatched. The CDR3 nucleotides are TGTGCCAGCAGGGGTGGGGGACAGGGGCCTGAAGCTTTCTTT. It specifies CASRGGGQGPEAFF.

The chain uses TRBV2 and TRBJ2-7; D is possibly TRBD2 (6 bases). Looked up from germline, CDR1 is SNHLY and CDR2 is FYNNEI. V shed 10 bases and J shed 0 bases, with 19 bases lying between them. This CDR3 has 15 residues. DNA of the CDR3: TGTGCCATCCCGAGGGCGGGGAGGAGCTCCTACGAGCAGTACTTC. This gives the protein CAIPRAGRSSYEQYF.

This chain joins TRBV19 and TRBJ1-1; TRBD1 aligns across 8 bases. Germline CDR1 is LNHDA and CDR2 is SQIVND (reference sequence). CDR3 size: 17 residues. The V and J ends lost 1 base and 2 bases, in that order; junction bases with no gene match: 9. CDR3 nucleotides: TGTGCCAGTAGTATAGGCGGTGCAGGGGGCGAAAACACTGAAGCTTTCTTT. Amino acids: CASSIGGAGGENTEAFF.